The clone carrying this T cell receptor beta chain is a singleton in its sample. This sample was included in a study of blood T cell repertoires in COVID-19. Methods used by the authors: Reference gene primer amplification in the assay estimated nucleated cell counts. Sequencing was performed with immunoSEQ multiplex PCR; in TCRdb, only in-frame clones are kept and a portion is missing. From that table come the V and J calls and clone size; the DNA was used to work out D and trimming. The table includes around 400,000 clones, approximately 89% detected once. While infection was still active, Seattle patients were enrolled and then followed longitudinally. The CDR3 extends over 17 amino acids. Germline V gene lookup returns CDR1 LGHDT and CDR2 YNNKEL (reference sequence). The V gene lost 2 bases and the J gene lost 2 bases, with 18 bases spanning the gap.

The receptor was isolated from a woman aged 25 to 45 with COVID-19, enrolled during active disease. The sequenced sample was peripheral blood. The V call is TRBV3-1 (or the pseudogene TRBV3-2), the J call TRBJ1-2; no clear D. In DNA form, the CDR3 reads TGTGCCAGCAGCCAACAACCGGCCGGGATCAAAAACTATGGCTACACCTTC. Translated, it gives CASSQQPAGIKNYGYTF.